This T cell receptor (beta chain) was sequenced in a study of beta chain features in type 1 diabetes. The study, taken as a whole, reports: Among patients with Type 1 diabetes, TCRB CDR3s were moderately but significantly shorter in every one of the four CD4+ subsets. Patients with type 1 diabetes showed fewer VDJ junction insertions and more deletions. A PCR bias possibly favoring shorter templates would apply equally to patients and controls.

TCRB transcripts that were expressed got sequenced, as all of the isolated RNA had been reverse transcribed. Assay: immunoSEQ multiplex PCR; the TCRdb copy retains only in-frame clones and omits some. The repertoire holds approximately 100,000 clones, with approximately 37% as singletons. V dropped 4 bases and J dropped 3 bases, with 26 bases sitting between them. The CDR3 is made up of 18 amino acids. The germline V gene has CDR1 SGHRS and CDR2 YFSETQ. Turning to this clone: Its antigen is undetermined.

Each sorted population was over 95% pure. The chain carries TRBV5-1 and TRBJ2-7, with a tentative D call TRBD2 (6 bases). The receptor was isolated from a woman aged 18-29 years in good health. Sequences were obtained from stem cell memory CD4+ T cells from blood. This CDR3 is CASSVPKKGGTRLYEQYF. For the CDR3, the DNA is TGCGCCAGCAGCGTACCGAAAAAGGGAGGTACCAGACTCTACGAGCAGTACTTC.